The rows below give T cell receptor beta chains drawn from one sample of a study of blood T cells in healthy people across ages. TCRdb independently ran MiXCR on the 5' RACE reads; one entry per CDR3 protein. There are 1.5 million or so distinct CDR3 sequences in the sample; roughly 43% occur only once, and more than 4% lies in the top ten. The sequenced sample consisted of blood. These receptors were taken from a woman between 18 and 29 years old in good health. The CDR3 runs from the conserved cysteine through the conserved F or W. D genes are given only for firm matches. Some rows mark clone size as missing; the rest say once, few, many or name a class of expanded clone.

D,size,V,J,DNA,CDR3
TRBD2,.,TRBV5-1,TRBJ2-2,TGCGCCAGCAGATCCCACCCGAGCGGGAGTTTACCCGGGGAGCTGTTTTTT,CASRSHPSGSLPGELFF
TRBD1,.,TRBV20-1,TRBJ1-2,TGCAGTGCTAGAGCGGACAGGCACGGCTACACCTTC,CSARADRHGYTF
.,.,TRBV11-2,TRBJ2-1,TGTGCCAGCAGCGGTAGCGGCTATGAGCAGTTCTTC,CASSGSGYEQFF
TRBD1,.,TRBV20-1,TRBJ1-5,TGCAGTGCTAGACCGGACAGGGATAGCAATCAGCCCCAGCATTTT,CSARPDRDSNQPQHF
TRBD1,few,TRBV7-3,TRBJ2-6,TGTGCCAGCAGCTTTATAGGACAGGGAGTCTCTGGGGCCAACGTCCTGACTTTC,CASSFIGQGVSGANVLTF
.,.,TRBV11-2,TRBJ1-6,TGTGCCAGCAGCTTAGAAGGGACATGGAATTCACCCCTCCACTTT,CASSLEGTWNSPLHF
.,.,TRBV7-2,TRBJ1-5,TGTGCCAGCAGCCCATCTGGACTTGCAAATCAGCCCCAGCATTTT,CASSPSGLANQPQHF
TRBD2,.,TRBV2,TRBJ2-4,TGTGCCAGCAGTGAATGGGCTAGCGGAGCCTACAATGAGCAGTACTTC,CASSEWASGAYNEQYF
.,.,TRBV5-1,TRBJ2-1,TGCGCCAGCAGCTTGGTAGGGGGGGTATACAATGAGCAGTTCTTC,CASSLVGGVYNEQFF
.,few,TRBV12-3/TRBV12-4,TRBJ2-5,TGTGCCAGCAGTTTAAACCGCAATTACCAAGAGACCCAGTACTTC,CASSLNRNYQETQYF
.,few,TRBV29-1,TRBJ1-2,TGCAGCGTCGGGACACTTAACTATGGCTACACCTTC,CSVGTLNYGYTF
TRBD2,.,TRBV4-3,TRBJ2-1,TGCGCCAGCAGCCATGCCGGGACTAGCAGGGGTGAGCAGTTCTTC,CASSHAGTSRGEQFF
.,.,TRBV12-3/TRBV12-4,TRBJ2-7,TGCGCCAGCAGCTACAATTGGGCGGGCACCTCCTACGAGCAGTACTTC,CASSYNWAGTSYEQYF
.,.,TRBV20-1,TRBJ1-1,TGCAGTGCCCCGGGGCAGCCGAACACTGAAGCTTTCTTT,CSAPGQPNTEAFF
TRBD2,few,TRBV7-2,TRBJ2-5,TGTGCCAGCAGCCTAATAGCGGGGGGGCTGGAGGCCCAGTACTTC,CASSLIAGGLEAQYF
TRBD2,.,TRBV20-1,TRBJ2-7,TGCAGTGTTGTTAGCGGGAGCGAGGACGAGCAGTACTTC,CSVVSGSEDEQYF
.,.,TRBV7-6,TRBJ2-2,TGTGCCAGCGGTAGGGGGACTAACACCGGGGAGCTGTTTTTT,CASGRGTNTGELFF
.,.,TRBV11-2,TRBJ2-1,TGTGCCAGCAGCTTTGCCTCGGGGTTCTTCGAGCAGTTCTTC,CASSFASGFFEQFF
.,.,TRBV4-1,TRBJ1-4,TGCGCCAGCAGCCAATTAGTGGGAGGCGGGGAAAAACTGTTTTTT,CASSQLVGGGEKLFF
TRBD2,.,TRBV20-1,TRBJ2-4,TGCAGTGCTAGTGAGTCTAGCGGGGTCCAGTACTTC,CSASESSGVQYF
TRBD1,.,TRBV19,TRBJ2-1,TGTGCCACTAAGACAGGGGTCAATGAGCAGTTCTTC,CATKTGVNEQFF
TRBD1,.,TRBV25-1,TRBJ2-5,TGTGCCAGCAGTGACAACCCGACAGGGATAGACAATGAGCAGTACTTC,CASSDNPTGIDNEQYF
TRBD1,few,TRBV12-3/TRBV12-4,TRBJ1-2,TGTGCCAGCAGTGTTACAGGGGTCCCCTATGGCTACACCTTC,CASSVTGVPYGYTF
.,once,TRBV9,TRBJ2-1,TGTGCCAGCAGCGGTTCCCCTCGGGACACCTTCTACGAGCAGTTCTTC,CASSGSPRDTFYEQFF
.,.,TRBV6-6,TRBJ1-2,TGTGCCAGCACCCCAGACGGATACCTCTATGGCTACACCTTC,CASTPDGYLYGYTF
TRBD2,.,TRBV29-1,TRBJ2-2,TGCAGCGTTGAAGGGCAACTAGCGGGAGTACCCGCCGGGGAGCTGTTTTTT,CSVEGQLAGVPAGELFF
TRBD1,.,TRBV20-1,TRBJ1-5,TGCAGTGCGAGAGTATCGGGACAGGGCTTGCAGCCCCAGCATTTT,CSARVSGQGLQPQHF
TRBD1,many,TRBV25-1,TRBJ2-7,TGTGCCAGCAGTGTAAGGGGACAGAGCTCCTACGAGCAGTACTTC,CASSVRGQSSYEQYF
.,.,TRBV11-3,TRBJ2-1,TGTGCCAGCAGCCCCCCTTCTGAGAGGAATGAGCAGTTCTTC,CASSPPSERNEQFF
.,.,TRBV14,TRBJ2-5,TGTGCCAGCAGCTCAAGTATTGGGCAGTACTTC,CASSSSIGQYF
TRBD1,.,TRBV7-9,TRBJ1-2,TGTGCCAGCAGCTTGTCCGGGACAGCAGTCTATGGCTACACCTTC,CASSLSGTAVYGYTF
.,.,TRBV19,TRBJ1-2,TGTGCCAGCCTAGGGCATGGCTACACCTTC,CASLGHGYTF
TRBD1,.,TRBV7-2,TRBJ1-5,TGTGCCAGCAGCTTTACCGGGACAGGGATTAGCAATCAGCCCCAGCATTTT,CASSFTGTGISNQPQHF